The entry below describes one T cell receptor (beta chain). It lacks a known antigen. Nothing much larger sits one base from this clone, and base qualities are not available. These data come from a study of PD-1 blockade in classical Hodgkin lymphoma (dated by TCRdb to 2018 to 2021). For the wider study: Nivolumab dosing was 3 mg/kg intravenously every 2 weeks, continuing until either disease progression or unacceptable toxicity. To define a peripheral blood immune signature of response to PD-1 blockade in classical Hodgkin lymphoma, the study combined TCR beta sequencing with CyTOF.

The Qiagen DNeasy kit was used to extract genomic DNA both from unsorted PBMCs and from the negatively selected CD4+ and CD8+ fractions. TCR beta CDR3 regions were subjected to amplification by immunoSEQ multiplex PCR with primers that anneal to V and J segments. A synthetic immune receptor repertoire was used to minimize amplification bias, and remaining bias was computationally removed after sequencing. The authors' analysis ran thus. Repertoire diversity was quantified as the Shannon entropy index using custom Python scripts. Unsorted, CD4+ and CD8+ repertoires were analyzed separately, except for combined analyses in which CD4+ and CD8+ sequences were merged in silico. A clone counted as expanded when the clone's frequency after treatment rose at least 2-fold relative to C1D1, and clones undetected at baseline were given a pseudocount of 0.5. Singleton clones were defined as clones with 0 or 1 copy at C1D1, and non-singleton clones were defined as clones with 2 or more copies. Clones expanded in unsorted samples were annotated as CD4+, CD8+ or unknown by matching protein sequences in sorted samples from the same patient. Wilcoxon tests on paired samples were used to test changes in diversity from C1D1 to C4D1. Sourced from immuneACCESS, this table was stored by TCRdb with only in-frame sequences that have V and J called. A share of the clones is absent; for the studies checked, an unresolved V gene accounts for under half, and the remainder has no known explanation. The V and J calls and clone size are taken from that table; D and trimming were inferred from the DNA. A total of thousands of clones appear in this sample, approximately 73% of them only once. Together, the top ten hold over 10% of the sample.

The time point tag for this specimen amounts to: cycle 4 day 1 (C4D1), after less than 7 weeks of nivolumab. Every trial patient had relapsed following autologous stem cell transplantation, and prior brentuximab vedotin exposure was what differed among cohorts A, B and C. Using a Miltenyi CD8+ T cell isolation kit, CD8+ T cells were purified from thawed PBMCs through magnetic negative selection. The trial cohort included around 60 patients with relapsed/refractory classical Hodgkin lymphoma, and each patient had a best overall response of complete response, partial response or progressive disease. Trial patients were treated with single-agent nivolumab in the multi-cohort phase II CheckMate 205 trial. An independent review committee assessed best overall response by applying the 2007 International Working Group response criteria. Trial PBMCs were collected just before the start of nivolumab (C1D1) and during therapy at cycle 2 day 1 and cycle 4 day 1. Peripheral blood was collected in 8 mL Vacutainer Cell Preparation Tubes, from which PBMCs were isolated by centrifugation and then cryopreserved. Purified CD4+ and CD8+ fractions were prepared only for cases in which an additional PBMC sample was available. Magnetically labelled cells were removed on LS columns in a quadroMACS separator, and the flow-through was collected as the purified fraction.

The CDR3 measures 16 amino acids from cysteine to phenylalanine. CDR3 DNA is the only sequence kept; it has 48 bases, read in frame from the first base. The germline V gene yields MDHEN for CDR1 and SYDVKM for CDR2. From V the trimming removes 1 base and from J it removes 0 bases, while the gene matches leave 6 bases of the junction unaccounted for. What the work shows at the level of the full study, not this receptor alone: Trial patients with a complete response had baseline diversity similar to that of newly diagnosed patients, while partial responders and progressors had significantly lower diversity. A significant rise by C4D1 was seen in CD4+ but not CD8+ TCR diversity (p=0.0027 vs p=0.16), with the rise being most apparent in complete responders (p=0.02). The study was limited to a single clinical trial cohort, and causes of repertoire differences, possibly disease activity or prior therapy, remained undefined. Baseline TCR diversity was reported to be lower in newly diagnosed patients than in healthy donors, and even lower in relapsed/refractory patients. Lower diversity was seen in patients whose nivolumab began less than 1 year after ASCT, and these patients were left out of later analyses so that immune reconstitution would not confound the results.

The sequence links TRBV28 to TRBJ2-7, with 7 middle bases fitting TRBD1. The TCR was taken from a human donor with classical Hodgkin lymphoma. The sequencing here drew on CD8+ T cells from blood, taken before the fourth cycle of nivolumab. The nucleotide sequence reads as follows: TGTGCCAGCAGTTTATTTCCGGACAGGTTCTCCTACGAGCAGTACTTC. The encoded protein is CASSLFPDRFSYEQYF.